This T cell receptor beta chain was profiled in a study of naive and memory T cell subsets. Turning to this clonotype: The antigen is not known.

Study-wide findings and caveats: In naive cells, over 90% of TCR sequences were seen only once. Activation and differentiation may alter RNA-based TCR counts. A few larger clonotypes appeared in naive repertoires, especially CD8, possibly memory cells re-expressing CD45RA.

This CDR3 has 15 amino acids. Germline values: CDR1 LGHNA, CDR2 YSLEER. With 2 bases removed from V and 2 bases from J, the gap between germline ends came to 10 bases. An equimolar mix of two oligonucleotides served as the beta constant-region primer for TRBC1 and TRBC2. Nested alpha and beta constant-region primers with the SP2 primer drove four PCR rounds on ligated cDNA. Using its own MiXCR run on the UMI-ligation and nested PCR reads, TCRdb lists one record per CDR3 protein. The sample yields 150,000 or so distinct CDR3 sequences, 20% to 25% seen once. The TCR comes from a human donor in good health. Sequenced material: naive CD4+ T cells from blood. The rearrangement joins TRBV4-3 to TRBJ1-3; D ambiguous. This CDR3 reads CASSQTTAPGNTIYF. Here the CDR3 DNA reads TGCGCCAGCAGCCAAACTACGGCCCCTGGAAACACCATATATTTT.